A single sample is the source of the 27 T cell receptor beta chains below, sequenced in a study of blood T cell repertoires in COVID-19 (TCRdb year 2020). Library creation used the immunoSEQ multiplex PCR assay. TCRdb holds this immuneACCESS table with in-frame rearrangements only. Some clones are missing; in checked studies, unresolved V genes explain under half, and the rest has no known cause. This sample lists 240,000 or so clones; 82% were detected once. Around 11% of the sample is taken by the ten largest. The material sequenced was peripheral blood. The receptors come from a woman in her sixties or seventies with active or convalescent COVID-19.

The chain is built from TRBV3-1 (or the pseudogene TRBV3-2) and TRBJ1-2; 8 bases line up with TRBD1. The CDR3 covers 12 residues. V gave up 8 bases and J gave up 4 bases; unmatched junction bases: 3. CDR1 is LGHDT and CDR2 is YNNKEL in the germline V gene (reference sequence). The chain's CDR3 is CASGQGVYGYTF. CDR3 bases: TGTGCCAGCGGACAGGGAGTCTATGGCTACACCTTC.

CDR3 residues: CASSPTGPYGYTF. DNA for the CDR3: TGCGCCAGCAGCCCGACAGGCCCCTATGGCTACACCTTC. The V gene is TRBV5-1, the J gene TRBJ1-2; perhaps TRBD1 as D (6 bases). CDR1 and CDR2 from the germline V gene are SGHRS and YFSETQ. The length of the CDR3 is 13 residues. V lost 4 bases and J 4 bases, leaving 11 bases between the germline ends.

This chain connects TRBV19 to TRBJ2-7; 8 bases are shared with TRBD1. Trimming at V came to 7 bases and at J to 1 base, leaving 12 bases not matched to a gene. CDR1 and CDR2 from the germline V gene are LNHDA and SQIVND (reference sequence). The CDR3 extends over 16 amino acids. As DNA, the CDR3 is TGTGCCAGTACCGGGGGCAGGGGGCCCTATTCCTACGAGCAGTACTTC. This codes for CASTGGRGPYSYEQYF.

V is TRBV4-1 and J is TRBJ1-5, with D maybe TRBD1 (6 bases). V gave up 3 bases and J gave up 3 bases, with 15 bases separating them. Germline V gene lookup returns CDR1 MGHRA and CDR2 YSYEKL. The CDR3 sequence is 16 residues long. For the CDR3, the DNA is TGCGCCAGCAGCCAGACGACAGGCGCCCTCAATCAGCCCCAGCATTTT. Amino acids: CASSQTTGALNQPQHF.

V and J are TRBV5-1 and TRBJ1-2, with D possibly TRBD1 on 6 matching bases. The CDR3 totals 13 residues. The V end was cut by 4 bases, the J end by 8 bases, with 15 bases between. Germline CDR1 SGHRS, CDR2 YFSETQ. CDR3 bases: TGCGCCAGCAGCCCTTTGACAGGCCGGGGCTACACCTTC. This translates into CASSPLTGRGYTF.

This clone showed up just once. The genes are TRBV10-3 and TRBJ2-7; 10 bases line up with TRBD1. After removal of 3 bases from V and 2 bases from J, the junction contained 4 bases not matched to a gene. CDR1 and CDR2 (germline): ENHRY, SYGVKD. CDR3 length: 15 residues. Here the CDR3 DNA reads TGTGCCATCAGTGACCGGGACAGGGGAACCTACGAGCAGTACTTC. Translation gives CAISDRDRGTYEQYF.

This clone was seen only once. This chain uses TRBV12-5 with TRBJ2-5; TRBD1 is a possible D gene (5 bases). V was cut by 0 bases and J by 5 bases, with 7 bases left in between. Germline V gene data show CDR1 as LGHNT and CDR2 as FRNRAP. This CDR3 is 13 amino acids long. CDR3 sequence: CASGLVNRETQYF. The CDR3 DNA reads as TGTGCTAGTGGTTTGGTAAACAGGGAGACCCAGTACTTC.

This sequence joins TRBV27 and TRBJ1-1; 7 positions agree with TRBD1. The length of the CDR3 is 12 residues. Germline V lookup: CDR1 MNHEY, CDR2 SMNVEV (reference sequence). The trim removed 3 bases at V and 7 bases at J, leaving 2 bases unmatched. This chain's CDR3 is CASSFNRGEAFF. In DNA, the CDR3 is TGTGCCAGCAGTTTTAACAGGGGTGAAGCTTTCTTT.

This clone came up once. V is TRBV6-4 and J is TRBJ1-6, with 7 bases aligning to TRBD1. The V gene end was trimmed by 0 bases and the J gene end by 7 bases; junction bases not matched to a gene: 3. CDR3 length equals 15 residues. Germline V CDR1 and CDR2: MRHNA, SNTAGT. This CDR3 is CASSDSPTGNSPLHF. The CDR3 coding sequence is TGTGCCAGCAGTGACTCACCGACAGGGAATTCACCCCTCCACTTT.

The CDR3 coding sequence is TGCACCAGCAGCCAGGTTAGCGGGGGGGCCGGCGGGGAGCTGTTTTTT. It translates to CTSSQVSGGAGGELFF. This chain connects TRBV1 to TRBJ2-2; TRBD2 is the table's D call and was not checked against the DNA. TRBV1 is recorded as a pseudogene. The CDR3 totals 16 residues.

This clone was counted ten times or more. The V gene is TRBV5-4, the J gene TRBJ2-1; 7 bases line up with TRBD2. The CDR3 has 16 residues. From germline, CDR1 is SGHNT and CDR2 YYREEE (reference sequence). The V segment lost 0 bases and the J segment 3 bases; nucleotides outside the gene matches: 6. CDR3 in DNA: TGTGCCAGCAGCTTGGGGACCGGGACTAACTACAATGAGCAGTTCTTC. Its translation is CASSLGTGTNYNEQFF.

The chain joins TRBV7-8 to TRBJ2-2; 12 nucleotides match TRBD1. The germline V gene encodes CDR1 SGHVS and CDR2 FQNEAQ. V dropped 5 bases and J dropped 6; count of bases not matched to a gene: 7. This CDR3 has 16 residues. CDR3 sequence reads: CASSPGTGGLSGELFF. The CDR3 coding sequence is TGTGCCAGCAGCCCAGGGACAGGGGGCTTGTCCGGGGAGCTGTTTTTT.

The chain employs TRBV5-6 and TRBJ1-2; no definite D call. The CDR3 spans 13 residues. Germline V gene data show CDR1 as SGHDT and CDR2 as YYEEEE. The V end was cut by 3 bases, the J end by 5 bases, with 11 bases between. DNA of the CDR3: TGTGCCAGCAGCTGGGCGGGCAGTTATGGCTACACCTTC. Its translation is CASSWAGSYGYTF.

V gene TRBV24-1 combines with J gene TRBJ2-3; D not certain. This CDR3 is 14 amino acids long. In germline, CDR1 is KGHDR, CDR2 SFDVKD. Trimming took off 4 bases at V and 3 bases at J, with 10 bases between the two ends. Here the CDR3 DNA reads TGTGCCACCAGTGACCCCGGGTTTACAGATACGCAGTATTTT. Its protein is CATSDPGFTDTQYF.

This clone was seen once. The V call is TRBV29-1, the J call TRBJ2-2, with 11 bases fitting TRBD2. V lost 6 bases, J lost 0 bases, and 9 bases stayed unmatched. Germline V gives CDR1 SQVTM, CDR2 ANQGSEA. This CDR3 has 17 amino acids. CDR3: CSVRRLAGTANTGELFF. The CDR3 DNA is TGCAGCGTGCGGAGACTAGCGGGGACGGCGAACACCGGGGAGCTGTTTTTT.

The V call is TRBV7-3, the J call TRBJ1-2, with 7 bases identical to TRBD1. The CDR3 sequence is 15 residues long. Germline V gene sequence: CDR1 SGHTA, CDR2 FQGTGA. The V segment lost 1 base and the J segment 6 bases; nucleotides outside the gene matches: 8. The DNA of the CDR3 is TGTGCCAGCAGCTTAAGTCCAGGGGGATTCGATGGCTACACCTTC. This sequence encodes CASSLSPGGFDGYTF.

This chain links TRBV10-3 with TRBJ2-6, with D perhaps TRBD1 (5 bases). The CDR3 has 16 residues. Germline assignment: CDR1 ENHRY and CDR2 SYGVKD. V lost 4 bases and J 2 bases, leaving 12 bases between the germline ends. The CDR3 bases are TGTGCCATCAGTGCCCACCCAGGGCCTGGGGCCAACGTCCTGACTTTC. Its translation is CAISAHPGPGANVLTF.

This clone showed up just a few times. J is TRBJ1-2 and V is TRBV2, with no clear D. Trimming removed 5 bases from V and 2 bases from J, with 12 bases in between. Per germline, CDR1 SNHLY and CDR2 FYNNEI. This CDR3 spans 14 amino acids. The CDR3 reads CASSLSGKNYGYTF. The CDR3 DNA follows: TGTGCCAGCAGTTTGTCGGGGAAGAACTATGGCTACACCTTC.

The V call is TRBV6-6, the J call TRBJ2-1; D may be TRBD2 (6 bases). Germline V gene data show CDR1 as MNHNY and CDR2 as SVGAGI (reference sequence). Trimming cost V 5 bases and J 9 bases, with 20 bases left between them. The CDR3 runs to 15 residues. Written as DNA, the CDR3 is TGTGCCAGCAGTCCCCGGACTATGGCCCGGTCTGAGCAGTTCTTC. The encoded protein is CASSPRTMARSEQFF.

This rearrangement joins TRBV9 to TRBJ1-3; D not resolved. There are 17 residues in the CDR3. V lost 4 bases, J lost 3 bases, and 20 bases lay in between. Germline V gene sequence: CDR1 SGDLS, CDR2 YYNGEE. The CDR3 protein is CASSPSGGANLGNTIYF. The CDR3 bases are TGTGCCAGCAGCCCTTCCGGAGGCGCTAACCTTGGAAACACCATATATTTT.

This clone has just one count. The genes are TRBV5-6 and TRBJ2-7; 7 nucleotides agree with TRBD1. CDR1 is SGHDT, CDR2 YYEEEE, per germline. This CDR3 spans 12 amino acids. The V segment lost 3 bases and the J segment 10 bases; nucleotides outside the gene matches: 7. The CDR3 bases are TGTGCCAGCAGCTCCAACCCAGGGGGACAGTACTTC. It is translated as CASSSNPGGQYF.

This clone was counted a few times. The rearrangement uses TRBV6-1 and TRBJ2-5; D is possibly TRBD1 (7 bases). Germline lookup yields CDR1 MNHNS and CDR2 SASEGT. The CDR3 runs 14 residues. V was shortened by 1 base and J by 9 bases, with 15 bases between the two germline ends. CDR3 sequence: CASSEVVGRGAQYF. CDR3 in DNA: TGTGCCAGCAGTGAAGTTGTGGGCAGGGGGGCCCAGTACTTC.

The chain uses TRBV4-1 and TRBJ1-2; possibly TRBD1 for D (5 bases). The germline V gene has CDR1 MGHRA and CDR2 YSYEKL. Trimming took off 4 bases at V and 5 bases at J, with 17 bases between the two ends. CDR3 length: 15 amino acids. The CDR3 loop reads CASSPTGGVLYGYTF. Here the CDR3 DNA reads TGCGCCAGCAGCCCCACCGGGGGGGTCTTGTATGGCTACACCTTC.

The genes are TRBV5-1 and TRBJ2-3, with D possibly TRBD2 on 5 matching bases. With 0 bases removed from V and 1 base from J, the gap between germline ends came to 12 bases. Germline lookup yields CDR1 SGHRS and CDR2 YFSETQ. The CDR3 length is 16 residues. The CDR3 reads CASSLVGSLGTDTQYF. The CDR3 DNA follows: TGCGCCAGCAGCTTGGTGGGGAGTCTGGGCACAGATACGCAGTATTTT.

The V call is TRBV4-1, the J call TRBJ2-1; 10 positions agree with TRBD2. Germline V gene sequence: CDR1 MGHRA, CDR2 YSYEKL. The ends lost 1 base at V and 8 bases at J; junction bases unmatched: 11. The CDR3 loop spans 17 amino acids. The CDR3 here is CASSQGRAGGPGDEQFF. CDR3 bases: TGCGCCAGCAGCCAAGGTAGAGCGGGGGGGCCGGGCGATGAGCAGTTCTTC.

J is TRBJ2-2 and V is TRBV4-1; D is uncertain. The CDR3 runs to 14 residues. Trimming removed 2 bases from V and 9 bases from J, with 13 bases in between. CDR1 is MGHRA and CDR2 is YSYEKL in the germline V gene. CDR3 residues: CASSQTGTERELFF. In DNA, the CDR3 is TGCGCCAGCAGCCAAACCGGAACAGAGAGGGAGCTGTTTTTT.

This rearrangement joins TRBV2 to TRBJ1-5; D remains unclear. There are 13 residues in the CDR3. Germline lookup yields CDR1 SNHLY and CDR2 FYNNEI. V shed 1 base and J shed 9 bases, with 10 bases lying between them. The CDR3: CASSEVIPGPQHF. CDR3 bases: TGTGCCAGCAGTGAAGTTATACCGGGGCCCCAGCATTTT.